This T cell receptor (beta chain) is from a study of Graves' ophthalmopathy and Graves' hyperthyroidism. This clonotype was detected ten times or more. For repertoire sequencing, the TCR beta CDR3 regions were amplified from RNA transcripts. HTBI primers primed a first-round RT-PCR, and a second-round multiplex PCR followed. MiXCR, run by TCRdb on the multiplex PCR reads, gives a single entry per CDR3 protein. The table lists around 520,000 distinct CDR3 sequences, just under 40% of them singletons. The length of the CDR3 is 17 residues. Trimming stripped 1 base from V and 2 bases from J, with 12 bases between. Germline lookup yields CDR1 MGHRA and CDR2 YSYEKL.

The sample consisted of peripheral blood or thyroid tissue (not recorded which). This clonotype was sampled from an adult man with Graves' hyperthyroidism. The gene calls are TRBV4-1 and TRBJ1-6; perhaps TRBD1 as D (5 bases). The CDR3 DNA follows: TGCGCCAGCAGCCAAGCTGCAGGGTCGACCTATAATTCACCCCTCCACTTT. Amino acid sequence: CASSQAAGSTYNSPLHF.